The 24 T cell receptor beta chains in this list originate from one sample, sequenced in a study of beta chain features in type 1 diabetes. These receptors' targets are unknown. Expressed TCRB transcripts were sequenced after all isolated RNA was converted to cDNA. Assay: immunoSEQ multiplex PCR; the TCRdb copy retains only in-frame clones and omits some. The table has about 150,000 clones, approximately 8.8% seen once. Study results and caveats: Among all four CD4+ subsets, Type 1 diabetes patients had TCRB CDR3s that were moderately but significantly shorter.

Sequencing was done on a sample of central memory CD4+ T cells from blood. The receptors shown here come from a woman between 25 and 40 years old with type 1 diabetes.

CDR3 DNA sequence: TGTGCCAGCAGTTTAATTGGGAGAGAGGAGACCCAGTACTTC. Translated: CASSLIGREETQYF. The chain recombines TRBV28 with TRBJ2-5, with D possibly matching TRBD2 (5 bases). Trimming removed 2 bases from V and 5 bases from J, with 12 bases in between. CDR1 and CDR2 (germline): MDHEN, SYDVKM. This CDR3 region has 14 residues.

The DNA for the CDR3 is TGTGCCAGCTCACCATCCCACAGGGGAAACACGGGGCAGTACTTC. Its protein is CASSPSHRGNTGQYF. The V and J genes are TRBV18 and TRBJ2-7; 7 bases agree with TRBD1. This CDR3 region has 15 residues. Germline CDR1 is KGHSH and CDR2 is LQKENI. J was trimmed by 9 bases and V by 2 bases; bases with no gene match: 13.

The rearrangement uses TRBV5-4 and TRBJ2-2; 16 bases line up with TRBD2. V lost 6 bases and J lost 3; bases outside the gene matches: 11. Germline CDR1 reads SGHNT; CDR2 reads YYREEE (reference sequence). This CDR3 contains 19 residues. The CDR3 is CASTPGLAGGTRDTGELFF. The CDR3 DNA reads TGTGCCAGCACCCCGGGACTAGCGGGAGGGACAAGGGACACCGGGGAGCTGTTTTTT.

The genes are TRBV11-2 and TRBJ1-1; TRBD1 aligns across 9 bases. Germline V gene lookup returns CDR1 SGHAT and CDR2 FQNNGV. The V segment lost 1 base and the J segment 3 bases; nucleotides outside the gene matches: 6. The length of the CDR3 is 16 residues. Written as DNA, the CDR3 is TGTGCCAGCAGCTTAGGGACAGGGGCGCAGTACACTGAAGCTTTCTTT. Its protein product is CASSLGTGAQYTEAFF. Looking up the rest from reference TRBV11-2 and TRBJ1-1 gives the full variable domain: EAGVAQSPRYKIIEKRQSVAFWCNPISGHATLYWYQQILGQGPKLLIQFQNNGVVDDSQLPKDRFSAERLKGVDSTLKIQPAKLEDSAVYLCASSLGTGAQYTEAFFGQGTRLTVV.

This clone occurred a few times. The genes are TRBV19 and TRBJ2-6; 11 nucleotides line up with TRBD1. Germline CDR1 and CDR2: LNHDA and SQIVND (reference sequence). The CDR3 has 19 amino acids. Unmatched junction bases numbered 10, after V lost 5 bases and J lost 1 base. Here the CDR3 DNA reads TGTGCCAGTAGTCCCTTTTGGACAGGGGGCGGTTCTGGGGCCAACGTCCTGACTTTC. This translates into CASSPFWTGGGSGANVLTF.

The rearrangement links TRBV27 to TRBJ2-3; D is unclear. CDR1 and CDR2 from the germline V gene are MNHEY and SMNVEV (reference sequence). V was pared by 8 bases and J by 4 bases, with 16 bases between. CDR3 size: 14 residues. CDR3 amino acids: CASARLGLADTQYF. As DNA, the CDR3 is TGTGCCAGCGCAAGACTGGGTCTTGCAGATACGCAGTATTTT.

The chain uses TRBV6-5 and TRBJ1-2; 8 positions agree with TRBD1. This CDR3 contains 14 residues. The junction had 7 bases not matched to a gene; V was cut back by 4 bases and J by 6 bases. Germline loops: CDR1 MNHEY, CDR2 SVGAGI. CDR3 coding DNA: TGTGCCAGCAGTTCATGGACAGGGAAGGATGGCTACACCTTC. Translated, it gives CASSSWTGKDGYTF.

The chain joins TRBV5-4 to TRBJ2-7; 8 bases fit TRBD2. V was pared by 4 bases and J by 4 bases, with 7 bases of the junction left unmatched. This CDR3 is built from 14 residues. Germline CDR1 and CDR2: SGHNT and YYREEE (reference sequence). CDR3 nucleotides: TGTGCCAGCAGCCGAGCGGGAGTTTTGTACGAGCAGTACTTC. It translates to CASSRAGVLYEQYF.

This clone was observed many times. The chain has TRBV29-1 and TRBJ2-4; D ambiguous. The CDR3 consists of 11 residues. The ends were cut back, 3 bases at V and 6 bases at J, with 6 bases in the middle. Germline CDR1 reads SQVTM; CDR2 reads ANQGSEA. CDR3 amino acids: CSVDLVNIQYF. The CDR3 DNA is TGCAGCGTTGACCTCGTAAACATTCAGTACTTC.

The V gene is TRBV7-3, the J gene TRBJ2-1; 13 bases are a match to TRBD2. The CDR3 totals 14 residues. The ends lost 3 bases at V and 12 bases at J; junction bases unmatched: 5. Germline CDR1 SGHTA, CDR2 FQGTGA. CDR3: CASSFTSGRGTQFF. The DNA for the CDR3 is TGTGCCAGCAGCTTTACTAGCGGGAGGGGCACGCAGTTCTTC.

This clone has just a few counts. The V gene is TRBV6-4, the J gene TRBJ2-2; tentatively, D is TRBD1 (7 bases). The CDR3 is 17 residues long. Germline V lookup: CDR1 MRHNA, CDR2 SNTAGT. Trimming removed 0 bases at V and 6 bases at J, with 17 bases between. The DNA of the CDR3 is TGTGCCAGCAGTGACTCTAAACGCGGGACAGTGGCCGGGGAGCTGTTTTTT. Residues: CASSDSKRGTVAGELFF.

This clone was seen a handful of times. The chain joins TRBV27 to TRBJ2-1, with D perhaps matching TRBD1 (6 bases). The germline V gene has CDR1 MNHEY and CDR2 SMNVEV (reference sequence). CDR3 size: 12 residues. Trimming stripped 7 bases from V and 5 bases from J, with 9 bases between. The CDR3 DNA reads as TGTGCCAGCACAGGGGTAAACAATGAGCAGTTCTTC. It codes for CASTGVNNEQFF.

The genes are TRBV29-1 and TRBJ2-7, with D possibly matching TRBD1 (5 bases). Between the trimmed V and J ends, which lost 4 bases and 5 bases, there was a span of 21 bases. From germline, CDR1 is SQVTM and CDR2 ANQGSEA. This CDR3 contains 15 residues. This CDR3 reads CSVGLSAGPPNEQYF. The CDR3, as DNA: TGCAGCGTTGGGTTGTCGGCAGGGCCACCCAACGAGCAGTACTTC.

This clone has more than one count but fewer than ten. The chain combines TRBV5-1 with TRBJ2-1; tentatively, D is TRBD2 (5 bases). The CDR3 is made up of 14 amino acids. Germline CDR1 reads SGHRS; CDR2 reads YFSETQ. Trimming removed 1 base at V and 8 bases at J, with 13 bases between. The CDR3 DNA reads TGCGCCAGCAGCTTGTGGGAGAGCGTCTATGAGCAGTTCTTC. Encoded protein: CASSLWESVYEQFF. Combining the CDR3 with reference TRBV5-1 and TRBJ2-1 gives the whole variable domain KAGVTQTPRYLIKTRGQQVTLSCSPISGHRSVSWYQQTPGQGLQFLFEYFSETQRNKGNFPGRFSGRQFSNSRSEMNVSTLELGDSALYLCASSLWESVYEQFFGPGTRLTVL.

This clone has a handful of counts. The chain recombines TRBV5-1 with TRBJ2-7; TRBD1 aligns across 11 bases. The V and J ends lost 4 bases and 5 bases, in that order; junction bases with no gene match: 5. Germline assignment: CDR1 SGHRS and CDR2 YFSETQ. There are 14 residues in the CDR3. The chain's CDR3 is CASSPGTGGDEQYF. The CDR3 nucleotides read TGCGCCAGCAGCCCCGGGACAGGGGGAGACGAGCAGTACTTC.

This clone was found a few times. The chain links TRBV9 to TRBJ2-1; 8 nucleotides agree with TRBD2. J gave up 2 bases and V 2 bases, and 6 bases lay outside the gene matches. From germline, CDR1 is SGDLS and CDR2 YYNGEE. The CDR3 has 16 residues. CDR3 nucleotide sequence: TGTGCCAGCAGCGTCTCGGGACTAGTCACCTACAATGAGCAGTTCTTC. Translated, it gives CASSVSGLVTYNEQFF.

V usage is TRBV30 and J usage is TRBJ2-1; 9 nucleotides align to TRBD2. V was pared by 5 bases and J by 6 bases, with 11 bases of the junction left unmatched. CDR1 GTSNPN and CDR2 SVGIG come from the germline V gene (reference sequence). The length of the CDR3 is 15 residues. This CDR3 reads CAWGAPSGMGNEQFF. The CDR3 DNA reads as TGTGCCTGGGGGGCTCCTAGCGGGATGGGCAATGAGCAGTTCTTC.

This sequence joins TRBV18 and TRBJ2-7; D uncertain. CDR3 size: 12 residues. Trimming left V 6 bases short and J 1 base short, with 7 bases between. CDR1 and CDR2 from the germline V gene are KGHSH and LQKENI. The CDR3 nucleotides are TGTGCCAGCTCCCTCCCTTCCTACGAGCAGTACTTC. Protein: CASSLPSYEQYF.

This clone was observed a handful of times. V usage is TRBV28 and J usage is TRBJ1-2, with TRBD1 matching over 9 bases. The ends lost 6 bases at V and 2 bases at J; junction bases unmatched: 7. Per germline, CDR1 MDHEN and CDR2 SYDVKM. This CDR3 contains 15 residues. The CDR3 region has the DNA TGTGCCAGCAGAAAACCGGGACAGGGAAACTATGGCTACACCTTC. Translated: CASRKPGQGNYGYTF.

This clone was observed a few times. The gene calls are TRBV28 and TRBJ1-4; TRBD1 is a possible D gene (5 bases). The germline V and J ends were trimmed by 7 bases and 3 bases, with 15 bases remaining between them. The CDR3 consists of 15 residues. Germline CDR1 MDHEN, CDR2 SYDVKM. The chain's CDR3 is CASIGTPIPNEKLFF. CDR3 bases: TGTGCCAGCATCGGGACTCCCATCCCTAATGAAAAACTGTTTTTT.

V gene TRBV2 combines with J gene TRBJ1-5; unclear D gene. The CDR3 runs to 14 residues. Germline V CDR1 and CDR2: SNHLY, FYNNEI. The ends were cut back, 3 bases at V and 6 bases at J, with 12 bases in the middle. The CDR3 region has the DNA TGTGCCAGCAGTGAGGTGCAAGCCCCTCAGCCCCAGCATTTT. This gives the protein CASSEVQAPQPQHF.

V and J are TRBV7-2 and TRBJ2-3; TRBD1 is a possible D gene (5 bases). Germline V gene sequence: CDR1 SGHTA, CDR2 FQGNSA. The V and J ends lost 3 bases and 4 bases respectively, with 11 bases between them. The CDR3 covers 14 residues. CDR3: CASSFTQGADTQYF. CDR3 coding DNA: TGTGCCAGCAGCTTCACCCAGGGTGCAGATACGCAGTATTTT. Based on the CDR3 plus reference TRBV7-2 and TRBJ2-3, the full variable domain is GAGVSQSPSNKVTEKGKDVELRCDPISGHTALYWYRQSLGQGLEFLIYFQGNSAPDKSGLPSDRFSAERTGGSVSTLTIQRTQQEDSAVYLCASSFTQGADTQYFGPGTRLTVL.

The sample holds a few counts of this clone. V and J are TRBV10-3 and TRBJ2-7, with 7 bases identical to TRBD1. CDR1 is ENHRY, CDR2 SYGVKD, per germline. V lost 0 bases, J lost 4 bases, and 3 bases stayed unmatched. This CDR3 spans 14 amino acids. The CDR3 loop reads CAISESTGSYEQYF. The CDR3 DNA follows: TGTGCCATCAGTGAGTCGACAGGGAGTTACGAGCAGTACTTC.

The CDR3 sequence is CAWKPPPGRSYNEQFF. As DNA, the CDR3 is TGTGCCTGGAAACCCCCCCCCGGGAGGTCCTACAATGAGCAGTTCTTC. The rearrangement uses TRBV30 and TRBJ2-1, with 7 bases matching TRBD2. Trimming cost V 4 bases and J 1 base; bases outside gene matches: 10. There are 16 residues in the CDR3. Germline V gene sequence: CDR1 GTSNPN, CDR2 SVGIG (reference sequence).